These 3 T cell receptor beta chains originate from one sample sequenced in a study of cytomegalovirus exposure and HLA in healthy donors. In the PCR, 60 Vbeta and 13 Jbeta primers were used. Generated by immunoSEQ multiplex PCR, the TCRdb table keeps only in-frame clones and is missing some. The data show roughly 130,000 clones, around 79% seen once. The sequencing input was PBMCs. The receptor set was obtained from a female donor in good health and CMV-seronegative.

In its sample, this clone was seen a few times. The V and J genes are TRBV4-1 and TRBJ1-4; a weak D match, TRBD1 (6 bases). Germline values: CDR1 MGHRA, CDR2 YSYEKL. Deletions cut 1 base from V and 7 bases from J, with 10 bases between. The CDR3 runs 14 residues. The CDR3 region has the DNA TGCGCCAGCAGCCAAGTTTCAGGGGTTGAAAAACTGTTTTTT. Translation: CASSQVSGVEKLFF.

The V call is TRBV28, the J call TRBJ2-7; D is unresolved. Germline V gene sequence: CDR1 MDHEN, CDR2 SYDVKM. There are 11 residues in the CDR3. Trimming took off 2 bases at V and 3 bases at J, with 2 bases between the two ends. The CDR3 region has the DNA TGTGCCAGCAGTTTACGCTACGAGCAGTACTTC. It codes for CASSLRYEQYF. Filled out from reference TRBV28 and TRBJ2-7, the complete variable domain reads DVKVTQSSRYLVKRTGEKVFLECVQDMDHENMFWYRQDPGLGLRLIYFSYDVKMKEKGDIPEGYSVSREKKERFSLILESASTNQTSMYLCASSLRYEQYFGPGTRLTVT.

The chain employs TRBV9 and TRBJ2-1; TRBD2 aligns across 10 bases. V shed 5 bases, J shed 4 bases, and the junction held 6 bases outside the gene matches. This CDR3 has 15 amino acids. Germline V gene data show CDR1 as SGDLS and CDR2 as YYNGEE. CDR3 DNA: TGTGCCAGCAGTCTAGCGGGAGAGGCGTACAATGAGCAGTTCTTC. This gives the protein CASSLAGEAYNEQFF.